The 6 T cell receptor beta chains below were found in one sample sequenced in a study of cytomegalovirus exposure and HLA in healthy donors. Vbeta (60) and Jbeta (13) primers were used in the PCR. The table came from immunoSEQ multiplex PCR; TCRdb's copy has only in-frame clones and leaves some out. The table lists about 220,000 clones, about three quarters of them singletons. The sample was PBMCs. These receptors all come from a male donor in good health and CMV-seronegative.

With regard to this clone: One junction end does not reproduce the germline sequence, and a read error may be involved. The CDR3 region has the DNA TGTGCTAGCAGCTTAGGAGCTGGGACAGGGTCCTACGAGCAGTACTTC. Translation: CASSLGAGTGSYEQYF. The rearrangement joins TRBV7-7 to TRBJ2-7, with 9 bases identical to TRBD1. CDR1 is SSHAT, CDR2 FNYEAQ, per germline (reference sequence). This CDR3 region has 16 residues.

This chain uses TRBV5-1 with TRBJ1-1; maybe TRBD1 (6 bases). This CDR3 is built from 13 residues. Trimming pared 0 bases from V and 7 bases from J, leaving 10 bases between. Per germline, CDR1 SGHRS and CDR2 YFSETQ. The CDR3 nucleotides are TGCGCCAGCAGCTTGGGAGGGGGTATTGAAGCTTTCTTT. Its translation is CASSLGGGIEAFF.

This chain connects TRBV5-6 to TRBJ1-3, with TRBD1 as a possible D gene (5 bases). Germline values: CDR1 SGHDT, CDR2 YYEEEE. The length of the CDR3 is 14 residues. V was clipped by 0 bases and J by 9 bases, with 13 bases between them. This CDR3 is CASSLARVGVTIYF. The CDR3 coding sequence is TGTGCCAGCAGCTTGGCCAGGGTGGGCGTCACCATATATTTT.

The chain is built from TRBV10-3 and TRBJ1-2, with unresolved D. This CDR3 region has 13 residues. CDR1 is ENHRY, CDR2 SYGVKD, per germline. Trimming took off 0 bases at V and 3 bases at J, with 5 bases between the two ends. DNA for the CDR3: TGTGCCATCAGTGAGTCGGGAGACTATGGCTACACCTTC. It is translated as CAISESGDYGYTF.

Here the CDR3 reads CASSQEQGWANVLTF. CDR3 coding DNA: TGCGCCAGCAGCCAAGAACAGGGCTGGGCCAACGTCCTGACTTTC. This chain links TRBV4-3 with TRBJ2-6; tentatively, D is TRBD1 (6 bases). The CDR3 consists of 15 residues. V was cut by 0 bases and J by 5 bases, with 8 bases left in between. Germline CDR1 LGHNA, CDR2 YSLEER.

The chain carries TRBV4-2 and TRBJ2-1; a possible D gene is TRBD1 (6 bases). V lost 1 base, J lost 10 bases, and 8 bases lay in between. The germline V gene has CDR1 LGHNA and CDR2 YNFKEQ. The CDR3 is made up of 12 amino acids. CDR3 sequence (DNA): TGTGCCAGCAGCCAAGCAGGGGTAGAGCAGTTCTTC. It yields the protein CASSQAGVEQFF.